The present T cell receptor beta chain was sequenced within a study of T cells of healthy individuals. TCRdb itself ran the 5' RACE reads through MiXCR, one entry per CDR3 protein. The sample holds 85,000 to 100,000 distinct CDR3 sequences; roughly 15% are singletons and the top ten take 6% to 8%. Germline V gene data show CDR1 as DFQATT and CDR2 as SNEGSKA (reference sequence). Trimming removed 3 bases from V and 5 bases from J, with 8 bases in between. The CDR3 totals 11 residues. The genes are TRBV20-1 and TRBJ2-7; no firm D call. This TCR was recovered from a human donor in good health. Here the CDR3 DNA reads TGCAGTGCTAGTACACTGGACGAGCAGTACTTC. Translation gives CSASTLDEQYF.